This T cell receptor (beta chain) came from a study of blood T cell repertoires in COVID-19. The CDR3 contains 13 residues. Germline CDR1 and CDR2: SGHDT and YYEEEE. Trimming cost V 0 bases and J 7 bases, with 10 bases left between them. Participants, about 18 to 89 years old, spanned under 25 US areas. The method was immunoSEQ multiplex PCR; TCRdb's version includes in-frame clones alone and lacks a portion of them. The sample yields 260,000 or so clones, roughly 86% seen once. The sequence derives from a woman under 40 with acute COVID-19. Sequences were obtained from PBMCs or T cells enriched from blood (not recorded which). The chain has TRBV5-6 and TRBJ1-2, with D tentatively TRBD1 (6 bases). CDR3: CASSLDRAAGYTF. The CDR3 bases are TGTGCCAGCAGCTTGGACAGGGCTGCTGGCTACACCTTC.